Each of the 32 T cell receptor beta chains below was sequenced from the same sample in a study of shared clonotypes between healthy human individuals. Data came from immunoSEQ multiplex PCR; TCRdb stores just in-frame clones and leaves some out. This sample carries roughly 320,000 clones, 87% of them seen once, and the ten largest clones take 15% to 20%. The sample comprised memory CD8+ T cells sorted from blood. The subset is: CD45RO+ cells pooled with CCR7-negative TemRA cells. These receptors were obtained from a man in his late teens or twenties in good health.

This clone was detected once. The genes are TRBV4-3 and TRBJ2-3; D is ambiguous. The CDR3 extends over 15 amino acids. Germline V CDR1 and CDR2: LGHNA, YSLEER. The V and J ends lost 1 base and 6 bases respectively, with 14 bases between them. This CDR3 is CASSQVRVISDTQYF. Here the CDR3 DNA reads TGCGCCAGCAGCCAAGTCCGGGTAATCTCTGATACGCAGTATTTT.

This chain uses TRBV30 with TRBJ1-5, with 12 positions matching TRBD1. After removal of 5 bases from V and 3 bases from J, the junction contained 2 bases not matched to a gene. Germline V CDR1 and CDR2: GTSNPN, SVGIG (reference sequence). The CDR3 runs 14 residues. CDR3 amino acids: CAWGTGGFNQPQHF. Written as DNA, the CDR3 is TGTGCCTGGGGGACAGGGGGCTTCAATCAGCCCCAGCATTTT.

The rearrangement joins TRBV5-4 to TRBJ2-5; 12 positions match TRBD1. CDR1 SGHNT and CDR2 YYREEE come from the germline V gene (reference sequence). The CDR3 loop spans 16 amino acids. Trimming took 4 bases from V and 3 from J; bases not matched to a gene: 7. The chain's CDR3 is CASSPTGTGGKETQYF. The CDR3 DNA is TGTGCCAGCAGCCCTACCGGGACAGGGGGCAAAGAGACCCAGTACTTC.

CDR3 loop: CASSLGLDEQYF. CDR3 DNA: TGTGCCAGCAGCTTAGGGTTGGACGAGCAGTACTTC. The chain links TRBV7-9 to TRBJ2-7, with unresolved D. The germline V gene encodes CDR1 SEHNR and CDR2 FQNEAQ (reference sequence). Trimming stripped 1 base from V and 5 bases from J, with 6 bases between. The CDR3 consists of 12 residues.

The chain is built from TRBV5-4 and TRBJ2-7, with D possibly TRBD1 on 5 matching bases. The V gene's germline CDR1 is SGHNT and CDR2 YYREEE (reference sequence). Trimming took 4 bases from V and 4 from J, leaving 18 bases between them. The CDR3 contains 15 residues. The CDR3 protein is CASSLDSRVYYEQYF. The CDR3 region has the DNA TGTGCCAGCAGCCTCGACAGTAGAGTTTATTACGAGCAGTACTTC. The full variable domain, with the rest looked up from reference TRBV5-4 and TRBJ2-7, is ETGVTQSPTHLIKTRGQQVTLRCSSQSGHNTVSWYQQALGQGPQFIFQYYREEENGRGNFPPRFSGLQFPNYSSELNVNALELDDSALYLCASSLDSRVYYEQYFGPGTRLTVT.

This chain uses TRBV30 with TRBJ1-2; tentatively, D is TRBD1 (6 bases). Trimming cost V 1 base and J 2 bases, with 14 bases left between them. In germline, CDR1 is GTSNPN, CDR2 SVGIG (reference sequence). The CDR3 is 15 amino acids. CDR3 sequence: CAWSAAGTNNYGYTF. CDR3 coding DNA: TGTGCCTGGAGTGCAGCCGGGACAAACAACTATGGCTACACCTTC.

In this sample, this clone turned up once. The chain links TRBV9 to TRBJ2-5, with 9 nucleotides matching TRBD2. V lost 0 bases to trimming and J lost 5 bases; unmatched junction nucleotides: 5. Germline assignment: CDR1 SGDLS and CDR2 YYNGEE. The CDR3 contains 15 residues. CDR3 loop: CASSVGTGLAETQYF. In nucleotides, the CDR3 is TGTGCCAGCAGCGTAGGCACAGGACTAGCGGAGACCCAGTACTTC.

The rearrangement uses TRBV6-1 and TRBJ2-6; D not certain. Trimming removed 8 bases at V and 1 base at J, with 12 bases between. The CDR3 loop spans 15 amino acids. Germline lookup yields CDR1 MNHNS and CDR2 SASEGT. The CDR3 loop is CASLLWGSGANVLTF. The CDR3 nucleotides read TGTGCCAGCCTTTTATGGGGATCTGGGGCCAACGTCCTGACTTTC.

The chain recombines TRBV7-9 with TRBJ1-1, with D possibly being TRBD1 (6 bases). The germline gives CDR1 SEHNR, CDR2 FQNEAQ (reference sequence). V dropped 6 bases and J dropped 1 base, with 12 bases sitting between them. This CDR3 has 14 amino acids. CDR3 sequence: CASRLAGENTEAFF. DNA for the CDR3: TGTGCCAGCAGGCTAGCAGGGGAGAACACTGAAGCTTTCTTT.

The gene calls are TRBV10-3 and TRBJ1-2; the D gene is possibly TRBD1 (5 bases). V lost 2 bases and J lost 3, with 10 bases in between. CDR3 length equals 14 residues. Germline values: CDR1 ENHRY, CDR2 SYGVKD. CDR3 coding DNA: TGTGCCATCAGTGAGGAGGGGACCTACTATGGCTACACCTTC. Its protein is CAISEEGTYYGYTF.

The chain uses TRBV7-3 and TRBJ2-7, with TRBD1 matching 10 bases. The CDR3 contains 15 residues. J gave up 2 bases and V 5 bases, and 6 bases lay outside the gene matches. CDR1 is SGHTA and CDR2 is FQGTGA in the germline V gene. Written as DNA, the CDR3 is TGTGCCAGCAGCCCAGACGGGACAGGGGCCTACGAGCAGTACTTC. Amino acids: CASSPDGTGAYEQYF.

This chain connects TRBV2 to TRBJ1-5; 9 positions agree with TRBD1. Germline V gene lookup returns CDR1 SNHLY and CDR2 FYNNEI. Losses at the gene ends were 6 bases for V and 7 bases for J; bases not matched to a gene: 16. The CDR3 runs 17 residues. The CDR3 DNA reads TGTGCCAGCAGCCCTATTGGGACAGGGTTCTGGGACCAGCCCCAGCATTTT. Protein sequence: CASSPIGTGFWDQPQHF.

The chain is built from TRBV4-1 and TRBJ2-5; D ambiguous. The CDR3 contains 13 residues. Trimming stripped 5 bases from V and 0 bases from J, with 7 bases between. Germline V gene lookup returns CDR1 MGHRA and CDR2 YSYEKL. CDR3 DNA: TGCGCCAGCAGCACCCGCTACCAAGAGACCCAGTACTTC. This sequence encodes CASSTRYQETQYF.

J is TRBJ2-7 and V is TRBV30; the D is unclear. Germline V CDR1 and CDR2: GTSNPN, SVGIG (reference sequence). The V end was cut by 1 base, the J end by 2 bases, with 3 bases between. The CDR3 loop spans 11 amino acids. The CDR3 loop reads CAWSGAYEQYF. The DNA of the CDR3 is TGTGCCTGGAGTGGTGCCTACGAGCAGTACTTC. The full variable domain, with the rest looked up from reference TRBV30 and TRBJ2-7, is SQTIHQWPATLVQPVGSPLSLECTVEGTSNPNLYWYRQAAGRGLQLLFYSVGIGQISSEVPQNLSASRPQDRQFILSSKKLLLSDSGFYLCAWSGAYEQYFGPGTRLTVT.

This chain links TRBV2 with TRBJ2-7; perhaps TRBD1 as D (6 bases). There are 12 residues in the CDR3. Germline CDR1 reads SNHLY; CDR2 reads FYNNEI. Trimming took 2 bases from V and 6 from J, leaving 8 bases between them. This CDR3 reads CASSETGSEQYF. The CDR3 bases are TGTGCCAGCAGTGAAACAGGGAGCGAGCAGTACTTC.

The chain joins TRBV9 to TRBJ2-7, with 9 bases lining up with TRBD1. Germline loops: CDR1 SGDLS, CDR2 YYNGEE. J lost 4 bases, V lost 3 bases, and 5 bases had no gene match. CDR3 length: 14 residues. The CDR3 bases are TGTGCCAGCAGCGCGACAGGGGGGGCGTACGAGCAGTACTTC. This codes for CASSATGGAYEQYF.

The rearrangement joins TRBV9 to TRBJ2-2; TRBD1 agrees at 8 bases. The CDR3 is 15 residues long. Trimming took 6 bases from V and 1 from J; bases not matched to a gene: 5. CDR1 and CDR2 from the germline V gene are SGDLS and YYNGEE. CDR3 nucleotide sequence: TGTGCCAGCAAGTGGGGGACAGGGAACACCGGGGAGCTGTTTTTT. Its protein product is CASKWGTGNTGELFF.

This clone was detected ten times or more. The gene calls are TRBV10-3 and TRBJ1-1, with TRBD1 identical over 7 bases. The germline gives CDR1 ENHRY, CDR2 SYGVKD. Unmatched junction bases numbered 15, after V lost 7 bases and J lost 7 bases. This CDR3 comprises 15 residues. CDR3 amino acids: CAIKSIRKGQIEAFF. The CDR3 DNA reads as TGTGCCATCAAATCGATCCGTAAGGGACAGATTGAAGCTTTCTTT.

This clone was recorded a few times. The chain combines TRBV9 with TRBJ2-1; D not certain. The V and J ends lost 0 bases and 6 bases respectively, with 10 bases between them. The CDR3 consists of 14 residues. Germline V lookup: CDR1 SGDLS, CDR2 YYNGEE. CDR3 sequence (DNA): TGTGCCAGCAGCGTAGGCGTAGGTTTCAATGAGCAGTTCTTC. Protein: CASSVGVGFNEQFF.

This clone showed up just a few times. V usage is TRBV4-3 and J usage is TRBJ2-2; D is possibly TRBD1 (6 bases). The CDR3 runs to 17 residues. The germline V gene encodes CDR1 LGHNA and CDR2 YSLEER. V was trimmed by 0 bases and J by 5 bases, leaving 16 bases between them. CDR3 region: CASSQESGQGRTGELFF. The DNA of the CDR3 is TGCGCCAGCAGCCAAGAATCCGGCCAGGGGCGAACCGGGGAGCTGTTTTTT.

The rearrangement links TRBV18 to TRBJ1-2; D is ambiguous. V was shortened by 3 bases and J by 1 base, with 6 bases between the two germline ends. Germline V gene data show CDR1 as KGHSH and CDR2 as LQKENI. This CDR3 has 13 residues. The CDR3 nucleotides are TGTGCCAGCTCACCGCCAGTTAACTATGGCTACACCTTC. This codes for CASSPPVNYGYTF.

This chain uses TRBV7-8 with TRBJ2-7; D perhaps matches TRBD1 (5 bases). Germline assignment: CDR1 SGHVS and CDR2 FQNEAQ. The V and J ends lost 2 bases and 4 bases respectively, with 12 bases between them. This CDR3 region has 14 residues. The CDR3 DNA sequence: TGTGCCAGCAGCTTAAGTAGGGGTGGGTACGAGCAGTACTTC. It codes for CASSLSRGGYEQYF. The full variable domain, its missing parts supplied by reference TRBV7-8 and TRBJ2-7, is GAGVSQSPRYKVAKRGQDVALRCDPISGHVSLFWYQQALGQGPEFLTYFQNEAQLDKSGLPSDRFFAERPEGSVSTLKIQRTQQEDSAVYLCASSLSRGGYEQYFGPGTRLTVT.

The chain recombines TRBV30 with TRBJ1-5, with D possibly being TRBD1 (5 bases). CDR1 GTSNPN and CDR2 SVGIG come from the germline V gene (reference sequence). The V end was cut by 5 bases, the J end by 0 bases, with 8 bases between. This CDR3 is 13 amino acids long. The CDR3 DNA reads TGTGCCTGGGACAGCGATAGCAATCAGCCCCAGCATTTT. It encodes CAWDSDSNQPQHF.

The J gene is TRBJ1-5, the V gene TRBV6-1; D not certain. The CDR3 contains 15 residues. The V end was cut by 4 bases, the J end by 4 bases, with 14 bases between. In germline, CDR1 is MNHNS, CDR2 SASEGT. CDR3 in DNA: TGTGCCAGCAGTGGACAAACAGCAATTAATCAGCCCCAGCATTTT. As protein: CASSGQTAINQPQHF.

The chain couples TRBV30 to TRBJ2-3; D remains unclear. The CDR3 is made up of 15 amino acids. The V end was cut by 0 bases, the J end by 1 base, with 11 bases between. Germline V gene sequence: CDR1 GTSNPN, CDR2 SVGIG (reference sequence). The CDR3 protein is CAWSVFPKGTDTQYF. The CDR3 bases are TGTGCCTGGAGTGTCTTCCCTAAGGGCACAGATACGCAGTATTTT.

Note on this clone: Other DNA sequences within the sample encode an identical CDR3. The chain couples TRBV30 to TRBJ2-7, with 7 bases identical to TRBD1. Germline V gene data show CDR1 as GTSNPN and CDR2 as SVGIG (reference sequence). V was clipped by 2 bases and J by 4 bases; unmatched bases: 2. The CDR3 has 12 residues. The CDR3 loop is CAWSPTGYEQYF. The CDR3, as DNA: TGTGCCTGGAGTCCGACAGGGTACGAGCAGTACTTC. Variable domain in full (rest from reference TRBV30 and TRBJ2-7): SQTIHQWPATLVQPVGSPLSLECTVEGTSNPNLYWYRQAAGRGLQLLFYSVGIGQISSEVPQNLSASRPQDRQFILSSKKLLLSDSGFYLCAWSPTGYEQYFGPGTRLTVT.

The CDR3 here is CASSQWGTDTQYF. For the CDR3, the DNA is TGTGCCAGCAGCCAATGGGGCACAGATACGCAGTATTTT. The gene calls are TRBV11-2 and TRBJ2-3, with D uncertain. The CDR3 contains 13 residues. The germline V gene encodes CDR1 SGHAT and CDR2 FQNNGV. The germline V and J ends were trimmed by 5 bases and 1 base, with 7 bases remaining between them.

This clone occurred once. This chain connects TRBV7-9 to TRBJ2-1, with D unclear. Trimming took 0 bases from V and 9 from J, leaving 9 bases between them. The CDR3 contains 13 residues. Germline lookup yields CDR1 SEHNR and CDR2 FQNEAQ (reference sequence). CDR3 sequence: CASSLALLGEQFF. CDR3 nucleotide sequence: TGTGCCAGCAGCTTAGCTCTCCTCGGTGAGCAGTTCTTC.

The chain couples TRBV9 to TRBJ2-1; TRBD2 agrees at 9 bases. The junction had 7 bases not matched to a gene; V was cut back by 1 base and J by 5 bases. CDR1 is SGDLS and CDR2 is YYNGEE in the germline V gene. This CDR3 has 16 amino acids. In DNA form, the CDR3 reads TGTGCCAGCAGCGTATGGGTTGCGGGAGGGAACAATGAGCAGTTCTTC. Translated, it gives CASSVWVAGGNNEQFF.

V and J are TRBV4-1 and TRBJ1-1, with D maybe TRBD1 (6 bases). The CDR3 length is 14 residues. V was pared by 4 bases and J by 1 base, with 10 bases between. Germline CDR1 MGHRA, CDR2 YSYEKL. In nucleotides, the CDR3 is TGCGCCAGCAGCCTAGTGACAGGGAACACTGAAGCTTTCTTT. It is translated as CASSLVTGNTEAFF.

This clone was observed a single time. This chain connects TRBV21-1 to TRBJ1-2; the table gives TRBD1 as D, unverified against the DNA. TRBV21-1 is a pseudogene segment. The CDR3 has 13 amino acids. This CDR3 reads CASSLYRFYGYTF. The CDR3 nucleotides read TGTGCCAGCAGTTTATACAGGTTCTATGGCTACACCTTC.

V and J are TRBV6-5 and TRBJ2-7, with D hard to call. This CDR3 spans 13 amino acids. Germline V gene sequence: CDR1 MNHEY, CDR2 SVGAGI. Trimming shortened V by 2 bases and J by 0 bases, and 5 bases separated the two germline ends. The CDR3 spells CASSYINSYEQYF. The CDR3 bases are TGTGCCAGCAGTTACATCAACTCCTACGAGCAGTACTTC.